A single sample gave rise to the 12 T cell receptor beta chains below, sequenced in a study of molecular identifiers for immune sequencing clone quantification. TCRdb redid the calling of the PCR reads with MiXCR, one entry per CDR3 protein. The sample consists of some 680,000 distinct CDR3 sequences, around 25% of them appearing once. The sample was naive CD8+ T cells from blood, with Jurkat cell RNA spiked in. Indicated subset: FACS-sorted CD8+CD4-CCR7+CD45RA+ naive T cells. These receptors originate from a human donor in good health. Some libraries in this study had Jurkat cell RNA spiked in.

This sequence joins TRBV7-9 and TRBJ1-1; D is undetermined. The germline V and J ends were trimmed by 5 bases and 1 base, with 8 bases remaining between them. The CDR3 is made up of 13 amino acids. CDR1 is SEHNR, CDR2 FQNEAQ, per germline (reference sequence). This chain's CDR3 is CASSGFQNTEAFF. As DNA, the CDR3 is TGTGCCAGCAGCGGGTTCCAGAACACTGAAGCTTTCTTT.

This clonotype was counted at least ten times. V is TRBV7-9 and J is TRBJ2-5; D is perhaps TRBD1 (5 bases). This CDR3 is built from 15 residues. With 3 bases removed from V and 5 bases from J, the gap between germline ends came to 16 bases. The germline CDR1 and CDR2 sequences are SEHNR and FQNEAQ (reference sequence). CDR3 in amino acids: CASSFQGSSTETQYF. DNA of the CDR3: TGTGCCAGCAGCTTCCAGGGTTCCAGCACGGAGACCCAGTACTTC.

The chain couples TRBV27 to TRBJ1-1, with D maybe TRBD1 (6 bases). The CDR3 length is 17 residues. Trimming stripped 2 bases from V and 1 base from J, with 17 bases between. From germline, CDR1 is MNHEY and CDR2 SMNVEV (reference sequence). Here the CDR3 DNA reads TGTGCCAGCAGTTTAACGGCGGGGGGGGCCCCGAACACTGAAGCTTTCTTT. It encodes CASSLTAGGAPNTEAFF.

This clonotype was seen just once. The chain combines TRBV11-3 with TRBJ2-1; TRBD1 aligns across 7 bases. Trimming took 1 base from V and 8 from J; bases not matched to a gene: 8. CDR3 length: 15 residues. CDR1 is SGHNT and CDR2 is YENEEA in the germline V gene. The CDR3 coding sequence is TGTGCCAGCAGCTTAGGACAGGGAAGTGGTTATGAGCAGTTCTTC. This gives the protein CASSLGQGSGYEQFF. The full variable domain, with the rest looked up from reference TRBV11-3 and TRBJ2-1, is EAGVVQSPRYKIIEKKQPVAFWCNPISGHNTLYWYLQNLGQGPELLIRYENEEAVDDSQLPKDRFSAERLKGVDSTLKIQPAELGDSAVYLCASSLGQGSGYEQFFGPGTRLTVL.

This clonotype was detected many times. V usage is TRBV6-5 and J usage is TRBJ1-4; TRBD1 matches 8 bases. The J segment lost 8 bases and the V segment lost 5 bases, leaving 7 bases of the junction unmatched. The CDR3 consists of 14 residues. Per the germline V gene, CDR1 is MNHEY and CDR2 is SVGAGI. The CDR3 is CASSNGQGYEKLFF. CDR3 nucleotide sequence: TGTGCCAGCAGTAACGGACAGGGATACGAAAAACTGTTTTTT.

This clonotype showed up many times. This rearrangement joins TRBV29-1 to TRBJ1-4; 9 nucleotides align to TRBD1. V shed 6 bases, J shed 7 bases, and the junction held 6 bases outside the gene matches. The germline V gene encodes CDR1 SQVTM and CDR2 ANQGSEA. The CDR3 totals 13 residues. The CDR3 loop is CSVGTGIREKLFF. The CDR3 DNA sequence: TGCAGCGTGGGGACAGGGATTCGTGAAAAACTGTTTTTT.

This clonotype was seen a handful of times. The chain links TRBV15 to TRBJ2-3; D is possibly TRBD1 (5 bases). This CDR3 spans 14 amino acids. The V and J ends lost 3 bases and 4 bases respectively, with 11 bases between them. Germline V gene sequence: CDR1 LNHNV, CDR2 YYDKDF (reference sequence). The CDR3 loop is CATSSRVGADTQYF. The CDR3, as DNA: TGTGCCACCAGCAGCAGGGTCGGCGCAGATACGCAGTATTTT.

This clonotype was recorded many times. The CDR3 loop is CASSLLEARYEQYF. The DNA of the CDR3 is TGTGCCAGCAGCTTATTAGAGGCGAGGTACGAGCAGTACTTC. The chain is built from TRBV7-2 and TRBJ2-7, with D uncertain. The germline V gene has CDR1 SGHTA and CDR2 FQGNSA. V lost 2 bases, J lost 4 bases, and 12 bases lay in between. CDR3 length: 14 residues.

Regarding this clonotype: One end of the junction varies from germline; a read error may be responsible. The chain links TRBV7-6 to TRBJ2-7; possibly TRBD1 for D (6 bases). This CDR3 is 14 amino acids long. Germline assignment: CDR1 SGHVS and CDR2 FNYEAQ. CDR3 nucleotide sequence: TGTGCCAGCAGCTTGGGGACACACACCTACGGGCAGTACTTC. Its translation is CASSLGTHTYGQYF.

This clonotype was picked up many times. The rearrangement joins TRBV29-1 to TRBJ1-2; 8 bases align to TRBD1. Germline V gene lookup returns CDR1 SQVTM and CDR2 ANQGSEA. Unmatched junction bases numbered 8, after V lost 8 bases and J lost 3 bases. This CDR3 contains 13 residues. The CDR3 DNA reads as TGCAGCTCGAGGACAGGGAACGACTATGGCTACACCTTC. Protein: CSSRTGNDYGYTF. Filled out from reference TRBV29-1 and TRBJ1-2, the complete variable domain reads SAVISQKPSRDICQRGTSLTIQCQVDSQVTMMFWYRQQPGQSLTLIATANQGSEATYESGFVIDKFPISRPNLTFSTLTVSNMSPEDSSIYLCSSRTGNDYGYTFGSGTRLTVV.

This clonotype was found many times. The chain joins TRBV7-9 to TRBJ2-7; 7 nucleotides line up with TRBD1. The CDR3 loop spans 14 amino acids. Per the germline V gene, CDR1 is SEHNR and CDR2 is FQNEAQ (reference sequence). Trimming took 6 bases from V and 2 from J; bases not matched to a gene: 7. DNA of the CDR3: TGTGCCAGCAGACCCACCGACAGGGCCTACGAGCAGTACTTC. Its protein is CASRPTDRAYEQYF.

Comments on this clonotype: This could be a read error, since a much larger clone is one nucleotide away. The chain has TRBV3-1 and TRBJ1-5; a possible D gene is TRBD1 (5 bases). Per the germline V gene, CDR1 is LGHDT and CDR2 is YNNKEL (reference sequence). With 4 bases removed from V and 1 base from J, the gap between germline ends came to 17 bases. The CDR3 has 17 amino acids. CDR3 DNA: TGTGCCAGCAGCCCGGGACCCGGAGGCCCCAGCAATCAGCCCCAGCATTTT. Its protein product is CASSPGPGGPSNQPQHF.